Reported below is one T cell receptor beta chain. The data stem from a study of shared T cell receptors in the human thymus. Sequenced by immunoSEQ multiplex PCR; TCRdb stores in-frame clones only, minus some. The sample consists of more than 550,000 clones, approximately 85% of them appearing once. The germline V gene has CDR1 SGHDN and CDR2 FVKESK. The CDR3 spans 15 residues. V was pared by 2 bases and J by 8 bases, with 16 bases between. These data also featured in a second study, about human thymus T cells. As reported in that work: Resections that were taken during corrective heart surgery supplied the thymus tissue. Thymic and blood repertoires appeared to display a bias in their usage of V and J genes.

The material sequenced was thymocytes. This chain uses TRBV14 with TRBJ1-3; possible D gene TRBD1, 6 bases. The source is a girl under three years old with a congenital heart defect. The CDR3 sequence: CASSQRNREADTIYF. DNA for the CDR3: TGTGCCAGCAGCCAACGCAACAGGGAAGCGGACACCATATATTTT.